The T cell receptor (beta chain) described here comes from a study of blood T cell repertoires in COVID-19. Authors' analysis steps: Counts of nucleated cells, estimated from reference gene primer amplification, were obtained. Here immunoSEQ multiplex PCR was the method, and the copy in TCRdb shows in-frame clones only, minus some. V, J and clone size are taken as reported in that table, and D and trimming were inferred from the DNA itself. Counted here are approximately 190,000 clones, around 80% occurring once; the ten biggest clones make up approximately 15%. This CDR3 spans 14 amino acids. Looked up from germline, CDR1 is LNHDA and CDR2 is SQIVND (reference sequence). V shed 5 bases and J 7 bases; nucleotides not matched to a gene: 10.

The chain recombines TRBV19 with TRBJ2-5; 7 bases match TRBD1. The source is a man aged 25 to 40 with active or convalescent COVID-19. The sample taken for sequencing was peripheral blood. The CDR3 spells CASSHRQGWVTQYF. DNA of the CDR3: TGTGCCAGTAGTCACCGACAGGGCTGGGTGACCCAGTACTTC.